Listed here is a single T cell receptor (beta chain). This entry is derived from a study of shared clonotypes between healthy human individuals. Per the original data handling: For the immunoSEQ data, sequences were junction-only without quality scores, so filtering differed. The table came from immunoSEQ multiplex PCR; TCRdb's copy has only in-frame clones and leaves some out. Clonal size and the V and J genes are those of that table, whereas D and trimming came from the DNA. The repertoire consists of 2.5 million or so clones, with 85% to 95% occurring once and the leading ten covering over 0.12%. Every donor was a Caucasian adult from Nashville, Tennessee. The CDR3 spans 14 residues. In germline, CDR1 is SQVTM, CDR2 ANQGSEA. V lost 7 bases to trimming and J lost 1 base; unmatched junction nucleotides: 6.

The chain employs TRBV29-1 and TRBJ1-2; 10 bases fit TRBD1. This TCR derives from a young man in good health. The sequenced sample consisted of naive CD4+ T cells sorted from blood. Described subset: CD45RA+ positively selected. The CDR3: CSASWDRGNYGYTF. In DNA, the CDR3 is TGCAGCGCGAGTTGGGACAGGGGTAACTATGGCTACACCTTC.